Reported below is one T cell receptor beta chain. In the same sample, other DNA sequences code for this CDR3. The sample is drawn from a study of control samples from healthy donors and cancer patients. Generated by immunoSEQ multiplex PCR, the TCRdb table keeps only in-frame clones and is missing some. The profile shows about 50,000 clones, 94% of them singletons. Germline V CDR1 and CDR2: SEHNR, FQNEAQ (reference sequence). V gave up 5 bases and J gave up 1 base; unmatched junction bases: 12. This CDR3 is 18 amino acids long. This TCR came from a man in his thirties or forties in good health. Specimen: blood. V gene TRBV7-9 combines with J gene TRBJ2-1; TRBD2 aligns across 9 bases. CDR3 sequence: CASSRRLAGGPSYNEQFF. In nucleotides, the CDR3 is TGTGCCAGCAGCCGAAGACTGGCGGGAGGGCCTTCCTACAATGAGCAGTTCTTC.